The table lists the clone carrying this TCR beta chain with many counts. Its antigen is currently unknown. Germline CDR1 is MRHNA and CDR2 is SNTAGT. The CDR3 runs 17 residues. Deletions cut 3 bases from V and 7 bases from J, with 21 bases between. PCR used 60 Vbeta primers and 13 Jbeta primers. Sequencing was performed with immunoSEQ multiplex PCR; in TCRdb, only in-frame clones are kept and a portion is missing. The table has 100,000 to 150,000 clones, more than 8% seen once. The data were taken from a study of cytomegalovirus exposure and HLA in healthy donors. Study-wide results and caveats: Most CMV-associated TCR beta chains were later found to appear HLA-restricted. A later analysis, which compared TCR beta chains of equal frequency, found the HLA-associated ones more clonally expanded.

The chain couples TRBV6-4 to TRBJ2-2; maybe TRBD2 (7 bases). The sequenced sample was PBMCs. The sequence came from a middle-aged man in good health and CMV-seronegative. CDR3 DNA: TGTGCCAGCAGTGAGTCGTCCGGGCGGGGGCAAGACGGGGAGCTGTTTTTT. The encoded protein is CASSESSGRGQDGELFF.